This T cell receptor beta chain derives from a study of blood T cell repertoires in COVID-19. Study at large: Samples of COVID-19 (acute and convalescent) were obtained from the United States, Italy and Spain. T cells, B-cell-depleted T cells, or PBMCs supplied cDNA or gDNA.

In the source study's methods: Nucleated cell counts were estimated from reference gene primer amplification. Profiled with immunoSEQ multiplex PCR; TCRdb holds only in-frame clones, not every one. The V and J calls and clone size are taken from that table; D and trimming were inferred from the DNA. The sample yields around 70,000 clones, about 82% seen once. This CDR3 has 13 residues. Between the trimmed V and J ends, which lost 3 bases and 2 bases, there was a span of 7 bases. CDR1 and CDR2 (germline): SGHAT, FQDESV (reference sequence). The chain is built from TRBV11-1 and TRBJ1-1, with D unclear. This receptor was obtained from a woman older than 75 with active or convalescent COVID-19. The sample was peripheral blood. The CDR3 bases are TGTGCCAGCAGCTTCGGGAGAAACACTGAAGCTTTCTTT. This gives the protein CASSFGRNTEAFF.